The rows below give T cell receptor beta chains drawn from one sample of a study of blood T cell repertoires in COVID-19. Repertoires were generated with immunoSEQ multiplex PCR, while TCRdb's copy carries only in-frame clones and drops some. Seen here are about 63,000 clones, around 92% observed once, and the top ten hold approximately 4.6%. The source material was peripheral blood. These receptors were taken from a man aged 50 to 60 with active COVID-19. Each CDR3 is given without its conserved first and last residue.

v_gene,j_gene,CDR3aa
TRBV14,TRBJ2-7,ASSQDLTSYEQY
TRBV19,TRBJ1-5,ASNSGTVNQPQH
TRBV11-2,TRBJ2-5,ASSFRLGQETQY
TRBV7-9,TRBJ1-4,ASSLRTGINEKLF
TRBV5-6,TRBJ2-7,ASSLKLASRGEEQY
TRBV19,TRBJ2-6,ASIGTGGAGGANVLT
TRBV28,TRBJ2-3,ASSLGGISTDTQY
TRBV11-3,TRBJ2-5,ASSPEQGLQETQY
TRBV7-9,TRBJ2-1,ASSATSGRLNEQF
TRBV19,TRBJ1-1,ASSRLPGQGKTEAF